These T cell receptor beta chains were read from a single sample in a study of shared clonotypes between healthy human individuals. The method was immunoSEQ multiplex PCR; TCRdb's version includes in-frame clones alone and lacks a portion of them. The data show some 2.1 million clones, 85% to 95% seen once. Source material: naive CD4+ T cells sorted from blood. The receptors stem from a young man in good health. Both conserved end residues are part of each CDR3. The D gene is left open where the match is weak.

J gene: TRBJ2-2
V gene: TRBV7-8
D gene: NA
CDR3 protein: CASSLMGRTGELFF
CDR3 DNA: TGTGCCAGCAGCTTAATGGGCCGCACCGGGGAGCTGTTTTTT

J gene: TRBJ2-1
V gene: TRBV29-1
D gene: TRBD2
CDR3 protein: CSVSTSGVGNEQFF
CDR3 DNA: TGCAGCGTCTCGACTAGCGGGGTAGGTAATGAGCAGTTCTTC

J gene: TRBJ2-5
V gene: TRBV5-1
D gene: TRBD1
CDR3 protein: CASSPGTGAETQYF
CDR3 DNA: TGCGCCAGCAGCCCAGGGACAGGGGCAGAGACCCAGTACTTC

J gene: TRBJ2-7
V gene: TRBV2
D gene: TRBD2
CDR3 protein: CASSDDRGGYHEQYF
CDR3 DNA: TGTGCCAGCAGTGACGATCGGGGAGGGTACCACGAGCAGTACTTC

J gene: TRBJ2-7
V gene: TRBV10-3
D gene: NA
CDR3 protein: CAISEPPNRAVDEQYF
CDR3 DNA: TGTGCCATCAGTGAGCCCCCGAACAGGGCAGTTGACGAGCAGTACTTC

J gene: TRBJ1-2
V gene: TRBV28
D gene: NA
CDR3 protein: CASSQNGGYTF
CDR3 DNA: TGTGCCAGCAGCCAGAATGGTGGCTACACCTTC

J gene: TRBJ2-7
V gene: TRBV6-5
D gene: TRBD2
CDR3 protein: CASNAGTSGSGEQYF
CDR3 DNA: TGTGCCAGCAATGCCGGGACTAGCGGGAGCGGCGAGCAGTACTTC

J gene: TRBJ2-5
V gene: TRBV5-1
D gene: TRBD2
CDR3 protein: CASSLGSGGQETQYF
CDR3 DNA: TGCGCCAGCAGCTTGGGTAGCGGGGGACAAGAGACCCAGTACTTC

J gene: TRBJ1-3
V gene: TRBV2
D gene: NA
CDR3 protein: CASDRQANSGNTIYF
CDR3 DNA: TGTGCCAGCGATCGTCAGGCTAACTCTGGAAACACCATATATTTT

J gene: TRBJ2-1
V gene: TRBV10-3
D gene: TRBD2
CDR3 protein: CATWEGQDEQFF
CDR3 DNA: TGTGCCACTTGGGAGGGTCAGGATGAGCAGTTCTTC